This record concerns one TCR beta chain sequence. The target of this receptor is not known. Qualities for individual bases were not recorded, and no much larger clone is one base off. This entry belongs to a study of blood T cells in healthy people across ages (dated by TCRdb to between 2014 and 2017). For context, the study as a whole: Template switching captured roughly one uniquely barcoded TCR beta cDNA molecule per two T cells in model experiments. The donors were split into four age groups: young (average 16 years), middle-aged (over 35), aged (roughly 68) and long-lived (roughly 86). For two donors (one aged 18 to 30 and one aged 80 or older), the study analyzed two additional independent replicas of 1 million unique cDNA reads from the same blood draw. Using deep sequencing normalized with unique cDNA molecular identifiers, the study measured how TCR beta repertoire diversity changes with age. To avoid experimental bias, donors of different ages were randomly spread across the sequencing lanes. The research as a whole found: Compared with the aged group, the long-lived group had more naive CD4+ T cells, fewer expanded clones and increased TCR diversity, suggesting age selection. Observed TCR beta diversity correlated strongly with the percentage of naive T cells measured by flow cytometry. Since profiling was done on bulk unsorted PBMCs, naive and antigen-experienced compartments could not be conclusively compared. Observed TCR beta diversity per million T cells fell roughly linearly with age, and a significant reduction was already apparent by age around 40. Because the CMV infection status of the donors was unknown, age-related changes in expanded clonotypes may potentially have been confounded. Total diversity estimates from one million sequenced T cells were considered lower bounds and underestimates.

The donors were 40 or so Caucasian individuals from Russia, aged roughly 6 to 100 years, who were systemically healthy. Each donor gave approximately 9.4 milliliters of peripheral blood, drawn into EDTA-treated Vacutainer tubes. Ficoll-Paque density-gradient centrifugation was used to isolate PBMCs, with at least 7 million obtained per sample. Trizol reagent was used to extract total RNA from PBMCs, with at least 5.5 micrograms per sample. For every donor, an aliquot of PBMCs went through flow cytometry to measure the percentages of naive CD45RAhigh/CD27high T cells. Taken from the germline V gene (reference sequence), the CDR1 and CDR2 loops are DFQATT and SNEGSKA. The CDR3 covers 14 residues, taking in both the cysteine and the phenylalanine. The only DNA kept is the CDR3, 42 bases in frame from the first base. The junction carries 14 bases between V and J, which are trimmed by 4 bases and 3 bases respectively.

Libraries were constructed by 5' RACE. Sequenced on an Illumina HiSeq 2500. The second PCR ran for about 6 to 11 cycles and used a J-beta primer mix along with a sample-barcoded 5' primer. A template-switch 5' adaptor carrying 12 random nucleotides introduced a unique molecular identifier onto each TCR beta cDNA molecule. Each sample yielded at least 2.5 million CDR3-containing paired-end reads. The Mint cDNA synthesis kit, primed by a TRBC-specific oligonucleotide, was used to synthesize first-strand cDNA from all RNA. After uracil-DNA glycosylase treatment, a first 18-cycle PCR used universal primers M1SS and BC2_uni_R on all cDNA. The paper's data handling went like this. For normalization, 1 million high-quality reads, each with a distinct molecular identifier, were randomly selected from each sample. Instead of being binned into consensus sequences, reads that shared molecular identifiers were thrown out. MiTCR, with a Q25 quality threshold and the strictest error-elimination algorithm, was used for CDR3 identification, clonotype clustering and error correction. Lower-bound total TCR beta diversity was estimated with a nonparametric unseen species model using Euler transformation. TCRdb trimmed the raw reads at Q25, called clones with MiXCR and kept productive beta chains. One record per CDR3 amino acid sequence lists the most common genes and DNA. Clone size and V and J calls follow TCRdb, not the original study. The sample includes roughly 790,000 distinct CDR3 sequences, with around 40% observed a single time. Roughly 19% of the sample rests with the top ten.

The chain is made from TRBV20-1 and TRBJ2-3; tentative D gene TRBD1, with 5 bases matching. The sample was blood. This TCR was sampled from a woman in her sixties in good health. The CDR3 is CSAIPGRSTDTQYF. The DNA sequence follows: TGCAGTGCTATTCCAGGGCGTAGTACAGATACGCAGTATTTT.